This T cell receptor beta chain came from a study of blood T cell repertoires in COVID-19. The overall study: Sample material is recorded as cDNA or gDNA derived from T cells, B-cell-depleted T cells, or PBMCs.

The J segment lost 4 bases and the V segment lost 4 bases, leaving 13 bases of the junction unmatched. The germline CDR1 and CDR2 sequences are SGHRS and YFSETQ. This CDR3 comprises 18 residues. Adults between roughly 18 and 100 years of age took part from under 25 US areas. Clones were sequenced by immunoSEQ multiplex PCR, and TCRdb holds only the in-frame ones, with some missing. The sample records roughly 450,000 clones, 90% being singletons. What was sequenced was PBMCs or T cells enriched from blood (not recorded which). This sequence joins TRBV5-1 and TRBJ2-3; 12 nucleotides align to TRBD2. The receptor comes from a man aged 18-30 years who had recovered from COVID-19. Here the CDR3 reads CASSGPSGRALSPDTQYF. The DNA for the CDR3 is TGCGCCAGCAGCGGGCCTAGCGGGAGGGCCCTTTCCCCAGATACGCAGTATTTT. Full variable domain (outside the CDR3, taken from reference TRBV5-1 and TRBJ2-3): KAGVTQTPRYLIKTRGQQVTLSCSPISGHRSVSWYQQTPGQGLQFLFEYFSETQRNKGNFPGRFSGRQFSNSRSEMNVSTLELGDSALYLCASSGPSGRALSPDTQYFGPGTRLTVL.